A selection of T cell receptor beta chains follows, all from one sample in a study of shared clonotypes between healthy human individuals. This table comes from immunoSEQ multiplex PCR, and its TCRdb copy is limited to in-frame clones, with some not included. Among about 2.4 million clones listed, 90% to 95% were seen once. Sequenced input: naive CD4+ T cells sorted from blood. These receptors were obtained from a man aged 18 to 30 in good health. Each CDR3 is given without its conserved first and last residue. The D gene is left open where the match is weak.

>TRBV6-5|TRBD1|TRBJ2-2
ASSYRGQGGTGELF
>TRBV6-6|TRBD2|TRBJ2-2
ASSWEGLGDTGELF
>TRBV4-3|NA|TRBJ1-2
ASSQGRPATNYGYT
>TRBV11-2|NA|TRBJ1-1
ASREQGNTEAF
>TRBV9|TRBD2|TRBJ2-2
ASSVASGSFTGELF
>TRBV5-6|NA|TRBJ2-1
ASSLSYNEQF
>TRBV10-3|TRBD1|TRBJ2-7
ASGQGDGEQY
>TRBV7-9|NA|TRBJ2-7
ASSSAGSYEQY
>TRBV5-1|NA|TRBJ1-5
ASSLAGGSNQPQH
>TRBV27|NA|TRBJ1-5
ASSATLGPQH
>TRBV18|NA|TRBJ2-1
ASSYGTSYNEQF
>TRBV30|TRBD1|TRBJ1-1
AWSPQGVNTEAF
>TRBV7-9|TRBD1|TRBJ2-7
ASSLPLTGSYEQY
>TRBV18|NA|TRBJ2-3
ASSPWPGTDTQY
>TRBV6-1|NA|TRBJ2-7
ASTSGVTYEQY
>TRBV4-1|NA|TRBJ1-4
ASSSLRGGRNEKLF
>TRBV5-1|NA|TRBJ1-2
ASSSEPGGYT
>TRBV4-1|NA|TRBJ1-6
ASSHNDRINSPLH
>TRBV7-3|TRBD1|TRBJ2-7
ASSLRQGAGYEQY
>TRBV6-5|NA|TRBJ2-6
ASSGSGANVLT
>TRBV18|TRBD1|TRBJ2-7
ASSLGDSGGQY
>TRBV5-1|NA|TRBJ1-1
ASSLAPTGNTEAF
>TRBV5-1|NA|TRBJ2-6
ASSSLASGANVLT
>TRBV30|NA|TRBJ2-1
AWSRTKLGYGNEQF
>TRBV18|NA|TRBJ2-1
ASSPQINEQF
>TRBV5-4|TRBD2|TRBJ2-1
ASNLGALAGSSYNEQF
>TRBV28|NA|TRBJ1-5
ASSFAGLVEEQPQH
>TRBV6-1|NA|TRBJ1-1
ASSDGGTEAF
>TRBV29-1|NA|TRBJ1-1
SVQYDTEAF
>TRBV5-1|NA|TRBJ1-1
ASSSEMNTEAF